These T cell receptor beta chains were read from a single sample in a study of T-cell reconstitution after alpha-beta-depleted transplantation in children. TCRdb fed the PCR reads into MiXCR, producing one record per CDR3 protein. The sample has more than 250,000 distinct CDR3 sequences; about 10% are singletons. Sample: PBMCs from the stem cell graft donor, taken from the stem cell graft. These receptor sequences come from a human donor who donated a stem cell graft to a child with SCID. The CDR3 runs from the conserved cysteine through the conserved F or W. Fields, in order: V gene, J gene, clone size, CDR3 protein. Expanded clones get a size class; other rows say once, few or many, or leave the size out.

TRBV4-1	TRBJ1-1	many	CASTAGVWTEAFF
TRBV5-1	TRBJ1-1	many	CASRIGGAKNTEAFF
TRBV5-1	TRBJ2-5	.	CASSWLSGGETQYF
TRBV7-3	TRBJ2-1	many	CASSLGRDNEQFF
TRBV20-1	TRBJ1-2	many	CSARSPTEKGYTF
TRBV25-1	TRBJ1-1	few	CASSGTGARNTEAFF
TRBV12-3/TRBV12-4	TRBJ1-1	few	CASSNPRGGRGTEAFF
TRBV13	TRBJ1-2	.	CASNEQGLDYGYTF
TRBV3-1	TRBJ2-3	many	CASSPKPGQGNLDTQYF
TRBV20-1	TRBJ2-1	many	CSARDTVDYNEQFF
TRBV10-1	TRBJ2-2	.	CASSAVIHGELFF
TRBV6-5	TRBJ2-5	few	CASSQDPLETQYF
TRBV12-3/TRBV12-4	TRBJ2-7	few	CASSQTGTMGEQYF
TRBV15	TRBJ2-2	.	CATSGRDGNTGELFF
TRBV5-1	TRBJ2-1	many	CASGLSTGINEQFF
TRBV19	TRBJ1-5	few	CASRKDQQPQHF
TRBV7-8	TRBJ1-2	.	CASSFDSHLGYGYTF